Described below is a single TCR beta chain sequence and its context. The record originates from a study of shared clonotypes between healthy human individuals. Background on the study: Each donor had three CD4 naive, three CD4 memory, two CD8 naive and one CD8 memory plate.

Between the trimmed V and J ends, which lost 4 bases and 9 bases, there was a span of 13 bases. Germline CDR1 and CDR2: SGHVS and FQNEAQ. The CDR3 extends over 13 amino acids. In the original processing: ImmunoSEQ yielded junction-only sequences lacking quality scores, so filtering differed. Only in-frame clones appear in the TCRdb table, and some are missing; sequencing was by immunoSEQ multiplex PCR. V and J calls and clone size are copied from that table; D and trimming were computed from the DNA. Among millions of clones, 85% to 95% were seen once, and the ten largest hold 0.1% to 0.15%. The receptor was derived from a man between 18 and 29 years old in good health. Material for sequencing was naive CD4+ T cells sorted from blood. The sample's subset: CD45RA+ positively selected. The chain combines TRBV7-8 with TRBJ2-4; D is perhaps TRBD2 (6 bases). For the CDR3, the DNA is TGTGCCAGCAGCTCGGGAGCTAGTGGCATTCAGTACTTC. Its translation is CASSSGASGIQYF.